This T cell receptor beta chain was sequenced for a study of T cell repertoires and HLA-DP antigens (dated by TCRdb to about 2018). In terms of the full investigation: The study used an in vitro model of CD4+ T cell alloreactivity against allogeneic HLA-DP presented by transduced HeLa cells. Of the three donors, two were male and one was female, and their ages ranged from the 18-to-29 age band up to the 60-to-69 age band. Average DNA input was roughly 220 ng for sorted CD137+CD4+ samples, compared with 950 to 1,500 ng for pre-culture CD4+ samples. One alloantigen differed from self by one peptide-binding groove amino acid, whereas the other differed by ten, modelling structurally similar versus dissimilar alloantigens.

On this clone: The specificity of this receptor is unknown. Nothing much larger sits one base from this clone, and base qualities are not available.

The CDR3 has 15 amino acids, counting the end cysteine and phenylalanine. Only CDR3 DNA is held: 45 bases, read in frame from base 1. The CDR1 and CDR2 encoded by the germline V gene are SGHDN and FVKESK. V is pared back by 4 bases and J by 0 bases, with 7 bases lying between the germline termini. The immunoSEQ multiplex PCR, with forward primers for 54 TRBV segments and reverse primers for 13 TRBJ segments, was used to amplify TCRB CDR3 regions. Pre-culture CD4+ samples were sequenced at deep resolution, targeting approximately 200,000 T cell genomes. Sequencing of amplicons was performed on an Illumina HiSeq System, and 87 bp reads covering the CDR3 were generated. The paper's processing steps were these. Reads were corrected for PCR and sequencing errors, and CDR3 regions were defined by alignment to IMGT reference sequences. Synthetic template pools were used to estimate the numbers of templates and unique rearrangements. Clonality was computed by subtracting Pielou's evenness from 1. Richness was estimated with the Daley-Smith estimator. Morisita's index was used to measure repertoire overlap. Clones found in cultured samples but undetected in the pre-culture repertoire of the corresponding donor were defined as low-abundance clones. TCRdb re-hosts the immuneACCESS table, in-frame sequences only. Its copies lack some clones; in the studies checked, an unresolved V gene accounts for under half of them, and the cause for the rest is not known. The D gene and trimming were derived from the DNA, and the V and J assignments and clone size from that table. The sample records about 89,000 clones, about 89% of which are singletons. The ten biggest clones cover 1.7% of the sample.

Magnetic bead negative selection was used to isolate untouched CD4+ T cells from Ficoll-separated PBMC, with an average purity of roughly 98%. Using magnetic beads, untouched CD4+ T cells were isolated from Ficoll-separated PBMC at about 97.7% purity, with only negligible CD8+ contamination. Peripheral blood mononuclear cells came from the buffy coats of a few healthy blood donors, who served as the study's donors. CMV seronegative status was shared by all three donors. The DNeasy Blood & Tissue Kit was used to extract genomic DNA. TCRB sequencing was performed on genomic DNA from sorted CD137+CD4+ cells and pre-culture CD4+ baseline samples from each subject. On the study overall, not on this receptor specifically: Clones undetected before culture had an average cumulative frequency of around 40% against one allele versus around 51% against the other. Sorted CD137+ cells showed similar clonality against both alloantigens (about 0.39), much higher than the clonality of pre-culture samples (around 0.038). Naive and memory CD4+ repertoires were not analysed separately. The study was limited by having only a few donors, by relying on a non-physiological HeLa antigen-presenting system, and by using total CD4+ responder cells.

The chain is made from TRBV14 and TRBJ2-6; the D segment cannot be called with confidence. Sequencing input: CD4+ T cells from PBMCs. The TCR originated in a man aged 50 or older in good health and CMV-seronegative. In nucleotide form, the sequence is TGTGCCAGCAGCCGCCGCATCTCTGGGGCCAACGTCCTGACTTTC. This gives the protein CASSRRISGANVLTF.